These T cell receptor beta chains were read from a single sample in a study of CD8+CD57+ T cells in acquired aplastic anemia. MiXCR, applied by TCRdb to the reads, yields one record per CDR3 protein. The sample records approximately 190,000 distinct CDR3 sequences, around 47% being singletons. The sequencing input was sorted CD4+, CD8+, or CD8+CD57+ T cells (not recorded which) from PBMCs. The receptors originated from a human donor with aplastic anemia. CDR3s include the opening cysteine and the closing phenylalanine or tryptophan. The order of the fields is V gene, CDR3 length, clone size, J gene, D gene, CDR3 DNA, CDR3 protein. D genes are given only for firm matches. Some rows mark clone size as missing; the rest say once, few, many or name a class of expanded clone.

v_gene: TRBV29-1
len: 11
abundance: NA
j_gene: TRBJ1-1
d_gene: NA
CDR3nt: TGCAGCGTTGACTTTCAGAACGAAGCTTTCTTT
CDR3aa: CSVDFQNEAFF

v_gene: TRBV24-1
len: 13
abundance: NA
j_gene: TRBJ2-1
d_gene: NA
CDR3nt: TGTGCCACCAGTGATTTAGGGGAGAATGAGCAGTTCTTC
CDR3aa: CATSDLGENEQFF

v_gene: TRBV18
len: 13
abundance: NA
j_gene: TRBJ2-1
d_gene: TRBD1
CDR3nt: TGTGCCAGCTCGGGGACAGGGGTCAATGAGCAGTTCTTC
CDR3aa: CASSGTGVNEQFF

v_gene: TRBV9
len: 17
abundance: NA
j_gene: TRBJ2-1
d_gene: TRBD2
CDR3nt: TGTGCCAGCAGCGTAGACGGGGGGACGGACTACTACAATGAGCAGTTCTTC
CDR3aa: CASSVDGGTDYYNEQFF

v_gene: TRBV24-1
len: 14
abundance: NA
j_gene: TRBJ1-4
d_gene: TRBD1
CDR3nt: TGTGCCACCAGTGATTCGACAGGGAATGAAAAACTGTTTTTT
CDR3aa: CATSDSTGNEKLFF

v_gene: TRBV19
len: 13
abundance: NA
j_gene: TRBJ2-7
d_gene: TRBD2
CDR3nt: TGTGCCACATCTCCGGGGGGTGGATACGAGCAGTACTTC
CDR3aa: CATSPGGGYEQYF

v_gene: TRBV4-3
len: 16
abundance: NA
j_gene: TRBJ2-7
d_gene: TRBD2
CDR3nt: TGCGCCAGCAGCCAAGATCAGACTAGCGGTACCTTGAAGCAGTACTTC
CDR3aa: CASSQDQTSGTLKQYF

v_gene: TRBV29-1
len: 12
abundance: NA
j_gene: TRBJ1-1
d_gene: NA
CDR3nt: TGCAGCGTTAAGGACGGGCAGTCCCTCGCTTTCTTT
CDR3aa: CSVKDGQSLAFF

v_gene: TRBV12-3/TRBV12-4
len: 18
abundance: many
j_gene: TRBJ1-5
d_gene: TRBD1
CDR3nt: TGTGCCAGCAGTTTCAGGTCCTCCGGGACAGGGGCCAATCAGCCCCAGCATTTT
CDR3aa: CASSFRSSGTGANQPQHF

v_gene: TRBV6-5
len: 17
abundance: NA
j_gene: TRBJ1-6
d_gene: TRBD1
CDR3nt: TGTGCCTGCAGTTCCGACGGGACAGCAACTTATAATTCACCCCTCCACTTT
CDR3aa: CACSSDGTATYNSPLHF

v_gene: TRBV3-1
len: 15
abundance: few
j_gene: TRBJ2-5
d_gene: NA
CDR3nt: TGTGCCAGCAGCCACACGTCACAAAACCAAGAGACCCAGTACTTC
CDR3aa: CASSHTSQNQETQYF

v_gene: TRBV10-3
len: 13
abundance: NA
j_gene: TRBJ1-5
d_gene: TRBD1
CDR3nt: TGTGCCAGCAGCACGACAGGGAATCAGCCCCAGCATTTT
CDR3aa: CASSTTGNQPQHF

v_gene: TRBV29-1
len: 10
abundance: few
j_gene: TRBJ2-7
d_gene: NA
CDR3nt: TGCAGCGTAGTAGGGGTGGAGCAGTACTTC
CDR3aa: CSVVGVEQYF

v_gene: TRBV12-3/TRBV12-4
len: 15
abundance: NA
j_gene: TRBJ2-2
d_gene: TRBD2
CDR3nt: TGTGCCAGCAGGTTCGGGACTAGCGGAACCGGGGAGCTGTTTTTT
CDR3aa: CASRFGTSGTGELFF

v_gene: TRBV10-2
len: 17
abundance: NA
j_gene: TRBJ2-3
d_gene: TRBD2
CDR3nt: TGCGCCAGCAGTGAGATCCCTGGGGTAGCGGGGTTGGATACGCAGTATTTT
CDR3aa: CASSEIPGVAGLDTQYF

v_gene: TRBV9
len: 17
abundance: many
j_gene: TRBJ2-1
d_gene: TRBD2
CDR3nt: TGTGCCAGCAGCGTCGCCCGGGAAGCGGGATTATTCAATGAGCAGTTCTTC
CDR3aa: CASSVAREAGLFNEQFF

v_gene: TRBV19
len: 13
abundance: NA
j_gene: TRBJ1-5
d_gene: TRBD1
CDR3nt: TGTGCCACGGGACAGGGTAGCAATCAGCCCCAGCATTTT
CDR3aa: CATGQGSNQPQHF

v_gene: TRBV25-1
len: 14
abundance: once
j_gene: TRBJ1-5
d_gene: NA
CDR3nt: TGTGCCAGCAGTGACGGTGTTGGAAATCAGCCCCAGCATTTT
CDR3aa: CASSDGVGNQPQHF

v_gene: TRBV7-2
len: 15
abundance: NA
j_gene: TRBJ2-5
d_gene: TRBD1
CDR3nt: TGTGCCAGCAGCTTTTTTGACAGGGCTCAAGAGACCCAGTACTTC
CDR3aa: CASSFFDRAQETQYF

v_gene: TRBV7-9
len: 12
abundance: NA
j_gene: TRBJ1-4
d_gene: NA
CDR3nt: TGTGCCAGCAGCTTAGCACAGGAAAAACTGTTTTTT
CDR3aa: CASSLAQEKLFF

v_gene: TRBV10-2
len: 12
abundance: few
j_gene: TRBJ1-1
d_gene: NA
CDR3nt: TGCGCCAGCTCCCCCGAGAATCTTGAAGCTTTCTTT
CDR3aa: CASSPENLEAFF

v_gene: TRBV29-1
len: 14
abundance: NA
j_gene: TRBJ1-1
d_gene: NA
CDR3nt: TGCAGCGTTGAAGAAGGACAGATGAACACTGAAGCTTTCTTT
CDR3aa: CSVEEGQMNTEAFF